Each of the 32 T cell receptor beta chains below was sequenced from the same sample in a study of T cell repertoires in cytomegalovirus infection. These receptors' antigens are unknown. Each CDR3 protein is one row after TCRdb ran MiXCR on the reads. The sample has fewer than 650,000 distinct CDR3 sequences, approximately 40% seen once. Sequenced material: cultured PBMCs, taken from culture after CMV antigen stimulation. These receptors were taken from a human donor in good health (CMV status not recorded). Some clones in this sample may be carry-over from other donors' samples.

This clonotype was counted between two and nine times. The chain joins TRBV28 to TRBJ2-4; 12 bases align to TRBD2. Germline V gene sequence: CDR1 MDHEN, CDR2 SYDVKM. V trimming: 8 bases; J trimming: 3 bases; junction bases outside the gene matches: 11. The CDR3 spans 17 residues. The CDR3 region is CASRLAGVPGGKNIQYF. The CDR3 DNA reads TGTGCCAGCCGACTAGCGGGGGTCCCGGGGGGCAAAAACATTCAGTACTTC.

The chain links TRBV28 to TRBJ2-5; TRBD2 matches 10 bases. Trimming removed 6 bases from V and 5 bases from J; junction bases left unmatched: 9. The length of the CDR3 is 15 residues. CDR1 MDHEN and CDR2 SYDVKM come from the germline V gene. DNA of the CDR3: TGTGCCAGCAGACCGAGCGGGGGGGTCGGGGAGACCCAGTACTTC. Its translation: CASRPSGGVGETQYF.

V is TRBV4-1 and J is TRBJ1-2; D remains unclear. V was clipped by 2 bases and J by 10 bases, with 17 bases between them. The CDR3 extends over 14 amino acids. Germline-derived CDR1 and CDR2 are MGHRA and YSYEKL. The CDR3 DNA is TGCGCCAGCAGCCAAATAAGTGGCTACACCCCCTACACCTTC. Translated: CASSQISGYTPYTF.

This clonotype was detected a few times. The genes are TRBV7-8 and TRBJ1-2, with D maybe TRBD1 (6 bases). CDR1 and CDR2 (germline): SGHVS, FQNEAQ. V lost 3 bases to trimming and J lost 4 bases, with 9 bases between them. The CDR3 has 13 amino acids. This CDR3 is CASSLSGAYGYTF. The CDR3, as DNA: TGTGCCAGCAGCTTGTCAGGGGCCTATGGCTACACCTTC.

The chain links TRBV19 to TRBJ2-3; D is possibly TRBD2 (7 bases). The germline V and J ends were trimmed by 11 bases and 2 bases, with 20 bases remaining between them. This CDR3 region has 15 residues. The V gene's germline CDR1 is LNHDA and CDR2 SQIVND (reference sequence). CDR3 loop: CAQKGEGQITDTQYF. CDR3 nucleotides: TGTGCCCAAAAGGGGGAGGGCCAGATCACAGATACGCAGTATTTT.

This clonotype occurred once. The gene calls are TRBV7-6 and TRBJ2-5; 8 bases align to TRBD1. V lost 2 bases, J lost 4 bases, and 3 bases stayed unmatched. Germline V gives CDR1 SGHVS, CDR2 FNYEAQ. This CDR3 contains 14 residues. The CDR3 region is CASSLTRGPETQYF. CDR3 coding DNA: TGTGCCAGCAGCTTAACCAGGGGGCCAGAGACCCAGTACTTC.

This rearrangement joins TRBV19 to TRBJ1-2; TRBD1 is a possible D gene (5 bases). Deletions cut 2 bases from V and 8 bases from J, with 9 bases between. The CDR3 is 12 residues long. From germline, CDR1 is LNHDA and CDR2 SQIVND (reference sequence). CDR3 coding DNA: TGTGCCAGTAGTATATCAGGGTTCGGCTACACCTTC. Protein sequence: CASSISGFGYTF.

This clonotype was seen more than once but under ten times. This chain joins TRBV3-1 and TRBJ1-1, with D unresolved. The CDR3 contains 14 residues. Trimming shortened V by 3 bases and J by 2 bases, and 10 bases separated the two germline ends. The germline V gene has CDR1 LGHDT and CDR2 YNNKEL (reference sequence). The CDR3 nucleotides read TGTGCCAGCAGCCACGCGCAAAGTAACACTGAAGCTTTCTTT. This gives the protein CASSHAQSNTEAFF.

This clonotype has more than one count but fewer than ten. The genes are TRBV7-8 and TRBJ2-3, with D perhaps assigned TRBD1 or TRBD2 (5 bases each). Germline assignment: CDR1 SGHVS and CDR2 FQNEAQ. The length of the CDR3 is 16 residues. V lost 5 bases to trimming and J lost 3 bases, with 18 bases between them. CDR3 sequence reads: CASSQGFTRRTDTQYF. The DNA of the CDR3 is TGTGCCAGCAGCCAGGGTTTTACTAGGAGGACAGATACGCAGTATTTT.

This clonotype was detected only a few times. J is TRBJ2-5 and V is TRBV6-4, with a weak D call TRBD2 (6 bases). The CDR3 is made up of 17 amino acids. Looked up from germline, CDR1 is MRHNA and CDR2 is SNTAGT. The V gene lost 9 bases and the J gene lost 1 base, with 24 bases spanning the gap. The CDR3 reads CASLPPMRGASQETQYF. The CDR3 DNA reads as TGTGCCAGTCTTCCCCCGATGCGGGGCGCGTCCCAAGAGACCCAGTACTTC.

The CDR3 DNA reads as TGTGCCAGCAGCTTATTCGCCGGCGGGGGGGAGGACCTATACAATGAGCAGTTCTTC. It yields the protein CASSLFAGGGEDLYNEQFF. The chain links TRBV7-2 to TRBJ2-1; 9 bases match TRBD2. The V gene end was trimmed by 2 bases and the J gene end by 4 bases; junction bases not matched to a gene: 15. The CDR3 has 19 residues. Per the germline V gene, CDR1 is SGHTA and CDR2 is FQGNSA. Complete variable domain (other parts from reference TRBV7-2 and TRBJ2-1): GAGVSQSPSNKVTEKGKDVELRCDPISGHTALYWYRQSLGQGLEFLIYFQGNSAPDKSGLPSDRFSAERTGGSVSTLTIQRTQQEDSAVYLCASSLFAGGGEDLYNEQFFGPGTRLTVL.

This clonotype appeared a few times. The chain's CDR3 is CASSLNTSPNTQYF. The CDR3 coding sequence is TGTGCCAGCAGCTTAAACACTAGCCCAAATACGCAGTATTTT. The chain recombines TRBV7-9 with TRBJ2-3, with D tentatively TRBD2 (6 bases). The CDR3 totals 14 residues. Looked up from germline, CDR1 is SEHNR and CDR2 is FQNEAQ (reference sequence). The V end was cut by 2 bases, the J end by 7 bases, with 13 bases between. The complete variable domain, with remaining parts taken from reference TRBV7-9 and TRBJ2-3, reads DTGVSQNPRHKITKRGQNVTFRCDPISEHNRLYWYRQTLGQGPEFLTYFQNEAQLEKSRLLSDRFSAERPKGSFSTLEIQRTEQGDSAMYLCASSLNTSPNTQYFGPGTRLTVL.

This clonotype was recorded a few times. The J gene is TRBJ1-1, the V gene TRBV12-5, with D hard to call. Per germline, CDR1 LGHNT and CDR2 FRNRAP. There are 14 residues in the CDR3. The V end lost 4 bases, the J end lost 6 bases, and 15 bases lay between the germline ends. The CDR3 spells CASGSAEGRAEAFF. The CDR3 region has the DNA TGTGCTAGTGGTTCCGCCGAGGGAAGGGCTGAAGCTTTCTTT.

The rearrangement joins TRBV15 to TRBJ1-2; a possible D gene is TRBD1 (6 bases). Germline assignment: CDR1 LNHNV and CDR2 YYDKDF (reference sequence). V was trimmed by 0 bases and J by 3 bases, leaving 11 bases between them. CDR3 length: 15 amino acids. CDR3 sequence: CATSREGGGHYGYTF. CDR3 sequence (DNA): TGTGCCACCAGCAGAGAGGGGGGCGGTCACTATGGCTACACCTTC.

This rearrangement joins TRBV10-3 to TRBJ2-1; 7 bases map to TRBD1. The J segment lost 8 bases and the V segment lost 7 bases, leaving 8 bases of the junction unmatched. Looked up from germline, CDR1 is ENHRY and CDR2 is SYGVKD. CDR3 size: 13 residues. Here the CDR3 DNA reads TGTGCCATCACCAGAGACAGGGACCATGAGCAGTTCTTC. It encodes CAITRDRDHEQFF.

V is TRBV7-2 and J is TRBJ2-7, with TRBD1 matching 7 bases. Germline values: CDR1 SGHTA, CDR2 FQGNSA. J lost 3 bases, V lost 5 bases, and 10 bases had no gene match. This CDR3 comprises 15 residues. The CDR3 reads CASSITGTEDYEQYF. CDR3 DNA sequence: TGTGCCAGCAGCATAACCGGGACAGAGGACTACGAGCAGTACTTC.

The CDR3 nucleotides are TGTGCCACCAGGGCTGGACCTGCGGCCACAGATACGCAGTATTTT. Its protein is CATRAGPAATDTQYF. V is TRBV24-1 and J is TRBJ2-3; D gene unclear. Per germline, CDR1 KGHDR and CDR2 SFDVKD. V gave up 7 bases and J gave up 2 bases, with 15 bases separating them. The CDR3 runs to 15 residues.

This clonotype was seen only a few times. The rearrangement joins TRBV7-2 to TRBJ1-5, with D possibly matching TRBD1 (6 bases). Germline V gives CDR1 SGHTA, CDR2 FQGNSA. The CDR3 consists of 19 residues. The germline V and J ends were trimmed by 5 bases and 1 base, with 24 bases remaining between them. CDR3 amino acids: CASSPSTGTGLWSNQPQHF. CDR3 DNA sequence: TGTGCCAGCAGCCCATCAACAGGGACTGGTCTTTGGAGCAATCAGCCCCAGCATTTT.

The chain links TRBV12-5 to TRBJ2-1, with 12 nucleotides matching TRBD2. J lost 4 bases, V lost 2 bases, and 6 bases had no gene match. From germline, CDR1 is LGHNT and CDR2 FRNRAP. The CDR3 is 17 amino acids. CDR3 in amino acids: CASGLKTSGRGYNEQFF. The CDR3 DNA sequence: TGTGCTAGTGGTTTGAAGACTAGCGGGAGAGGGTACAATGAGCAGTTCTTC.

This sequence joins TRBV7-2 and TRBJ1-2; D remains ambiguous. The germline V and J ends were trimmed by 5 bases and 8 bases, with 15 bases remaining between them. This CDR3 has 13 amino acids. Germline V lookup: CDR1 SGHTA, CDR2 FQGNSA. In DNA, the CDR3 is TGTGCCAGCAGCGCACAATCGGGCGGGGGCTACACCTTC. It codes for CASSAQSGGGYTF.

The V gene is TRBV6-1, the J gene TRBJ2-3; 8 bases map to TRBD2. Per germline, CDR1 MNHNS and CDR2 SASEGT. V lost 2 bases, J lost 1 base, and 8 bases stayed unmatched. The CDR3 consists of 17 residues. The CDR3 coding sequence is TGTGCCAGCAGTGAAAGGGGCGGGGGGCCCCGCACAGATACGCAGTATTTT. The encoded protein is CASSERGGGPRTDTQYF.

This clonotype was seen a few times. The rearrangement joins TRBV10-3 to TRBJ1-2; D is undetermined. CDR1 is ENHRY, CDR2 SYGVKD, per germline. CDR3 length: 13 residues. V lost 5 bases to trimming and J lost 4 bases, with 11 bases between them. The CDR3 region is CAISSEEVYGYTF. CDR3 nucleotides: TGTGCCATCAGTAGCGAGGAGGTCTATGGCTACACCTTC.

The chain is built from TRBV29-1 and TRBJ2-7; D is unclear. The CDR3 covers 10 residues. The germline V and J ends were trimmed by 3 bases and 9 bases, with 9 bases remaining between them. The germline gives CDR1 SQVTM, CDR2 ANQGSEA. The CDR3 loop reads CSVDLNGQYF. The CDR3 bases are TGCAGCGTTGACCTCAACGGGCAGTACTTC.

Turning to this clonotype: A much larger clone lies a single base off, so this may be a read error. The J gene is TRBJ2-6, the V gene TRBV4-2; D is possibly TRBD1 (5 bases). Germline V gene lookup returns CDR1 LGHNA and CDR2 YNFKEQ. The CDR3 has 17 amino acids. V lost 1 base, J lost 2 bases, and 12 bases lay in between. CDR3 nucleotides: TGTGCCAGCAGCCAAGCCGACAGTCACCCTGGGGCCAACGTCCTGACTTTC. Translating gives CASSQADSHPGANVLTF.

The chain uses TRBV28 and TRBJ1-5; D is perhaps TRBD1 (5 bases). With 7 bases removed from V and 1 base from J, the gap between germline ends came to 14 bases. CDR3 length: 15 amino acids. Germline V CDR1 and CDR2: MDHEN, SYDVKM. CDR3 coding DNA: TGTGCCAGCACCATAGGGGTATTAAGCAATCAGCCCCAGCATTTT. It is translated as CASTIGVLSNQPQHF. Drawing the rest from reference TRBV28 and TRBJ1-5, the complete variable domain is DVKVTQSSRYLVKRTGEKVFLECVQDMDHENMFWYRQDPGLGLRLIYFSYDVKMKEKGDIPEGYSVSREKKERFSLILESASTNQTSMYLCASTIGVLSNQPQHFGDGTRLSIL.

In this sample, this clonotype turned up a few times. This CDR3 is CASRMAFNQPQHF. DNA of the CDR3: TGTGCCAGCAGAATGGCTTTCAATCAGCCCCAGCATTTT. The chain couples TRBV6-6 to TRBJ1-5, with unresolved D. Trimming took off 6 bases at V and 3 bases at J, with 9 bases between the two ends. This CDR3 region has 13 residues. Germline values: CDR1 MNHNY, CDR2 SVGAGI (reference sequence).

The rearrangement joins TRBV6-5 to TRBJ2-2, with 8 bases matching TRBD2. V was clipped by 0 bases and J by 4 bases; unmatched bases: 4. Germline V gives CDR1 MNHEY, CDR2 SVGAGI. The CDR3 is 16 residues long. This CDR3 reads CASSYSLRGGTGELFF. In DNA form, the CDR3 reads TGTGCCAGCAGTTACTCGCTTCGGGGGGGCACCGGGGAGCTGTTTTTT.

CDR3 residues: CASSEGSTYEQYF. The CDR3 DNA follows: TGTGCCAGCAGTGAAGGCTCTACCTACGAGCAGTACTTC. This chain connects TRBV6-1 to TRBJ2-7; D call uncertain. CDR3 length: 13 residues. Per germline, CDR1 MNHNS and CDR2 SASEGT. The germline V and J ends were trimmed by 1 base and 2 bases, with 6 bases remaining between them.

The chain uses TRBV19 and TRBJ1-2, with 8 positions matching TRBD1. CDR1 is LNHDA, CDR2 SQIVND, per germline (reference sequence). V lost 6 bases and J lost 3; bases outside the gene matches: 3. The CDR3 spans 13 residues. The CDR3 coding sequence is TGTGCCAGTAGGGGACAGGCGGACTATGGCTACACCTTC. Protein product: CASRGQADYGYTF.

The rearrangement joins TRBV29-1 to TRBJ2-1, with 9 bases that match TRBD2. Unmatched junction bases numbered 16, after V lost 0 bases and J lost 13 bases. Germline-derived CDR1 and CDR2 are SQVTM and ANQGSEA. This CDR3 comprises 16 residues. The CDR3 nucleotides read TGCAGCGTTGAAGATACAATGAGCGCGCGGGAGGGACGTCAGTTCTTC. This gives the protein CSVEDTMSAREGRQFF.

This rearrangement joins TRBV6-5 to TRBJ1-1, with D perhaps TRBD1 (5 bases). This CDR3 comprises 16 residues. Trimming cost V 4 bases and J 1 base, with 16 bases left between them. Looked up from germline, CDR1 is MNHEY and CDR2 is SVGAGI. The CDR3 reads CASSSELGRGNTEAFF. The CDR3 DNA reads as TGTGCCAGCAGTTCGGAGTTGGGACGGGGGAACACTGAAGCTTTCTTT.

A note on this clonotype: The junction does not match germline at one end; this may be a read error. This chain joins TRBV7-2 and TRBJ2-2; TRBD1 aligns across 12 bases. The CDR3 covers 17 residues. Germline CDR1 reads SGHTA; CDR2 reads FQGNSA. CDR3 loop: CASSVAPGTGGLGELFF. The CDR3 DNA reads TGTGCCAGCAGCGTAGCCCCCGGGACAGGGGGCTTAGGGGAGCTGTTTTTT.